The clone carrying this T cell receptor beta chain was observed at least ten times. Molecular barcoded adaptors covering alpha/delta and beta/gamma chains were used on about 0.4 ug RNA. One entry per CDR3 protein, called by TCRdb with MiXCR from the reads. In the table there are around 130,000 distinct CDR3 sequences, under 15% of which are singletons. The source of the sample is a study of read filtering for tumor transcriptome and immune sequencing. The receptor was isolated from a donor aged 40 or older with multiple myeloma. Sequences were obtained from a population of CD138-negative cells sorted from bone marrow.

The CDR3 sequence: CSASRDRGLLDTQYF. The CDR3 region has the DNA TGCAGTGCTTCAAGGGACAGGGGGCTATTAGATACGCAGTATTTT. The V call is TRBV20-1, the J call TRBJ2-3; 12 positions match TRBD1. Trimming took 5 bases from V and 5 from J; bases not matched to a gene: 8. The CDR3 has 15 amino acids. CDR1 is DFQATT and CDR2 is SNEGSKA in the germline V gene (reference sequence).